This T cell receptor beta chain was documented in a study of blood T cell repertoires in COVID-19. Study as a whole: Samples taken during acute and convalescent COVID-19 were collected in the United States, Italy and Spain. From T cells, B-cell-depleted T cells, or PBMCs came the material, which was cDNA or gDNA.

Deletions cut 5 bases from V and 4 bases from J, with 11 bases between. There are 13 residues in the CDR3. Germline CDR1 reads MRHNA; CDR2 reads SNTAGT. Study processing details: Estimation of nucleated cell counts relied on the amplification of reference gene primers. The assay was immunoSEQ multiplex PCR, and TCRdb's table has in-frame clones only and misses some. D and trimming come from the DNA, and the V and J calls and clone size come from that table. The table has tens of thousands of clones, around nine tenths seen once. The sequencing sample was made of peripheral blood. This clonotype originated in a man in his forties or fifties with acute or convalescent COVID-19. J is TRBJ2-5 and V is TRBV6-4; no reliable D call. The CDR3 DNA follows: TGTGCCAGCAGTCCTAAAAACCCAGAGACCCAGTACTTC. This encodes CASSPKNPETQYF.